This T cell receptor (beta chain) came from a study of blood T cell repertoires in COVID-19. Study summary: Sites across the United States, Italy and Spain contributed samples from acute and convalescent COVID-19.

The CDR3 loop spans 14 amino acids. Trimming at V came to 8 bases and at J to 8 bases, leaving 13 bases not matched to a gene. CDR1 SNHLY and CDR2 FYNNEI come from the germline V gene. A few counts support this clone. Generated by immunoSEQ multiplex PCR, the TCRdb table keeps only in-frame clones and is missing some. The profile shows roughly 300,000 clones, 75% to 95% of them singletons. The rearrangement joins TRBV2 to TRBJ2-7, with 9 bases lining up with TRBD1. Sequencing used PBMCs or T cells enriched from blood (not recorded which). This sequence was found in a woman in her twenties or thirties who had recovered from COVID-19. In DNA, the CDR3 is TGTGCCAGCGAGTCAGGACAGGGGCTCTCAAAGCAGTACTTC. As protein: CASESGQGLSKQYF.